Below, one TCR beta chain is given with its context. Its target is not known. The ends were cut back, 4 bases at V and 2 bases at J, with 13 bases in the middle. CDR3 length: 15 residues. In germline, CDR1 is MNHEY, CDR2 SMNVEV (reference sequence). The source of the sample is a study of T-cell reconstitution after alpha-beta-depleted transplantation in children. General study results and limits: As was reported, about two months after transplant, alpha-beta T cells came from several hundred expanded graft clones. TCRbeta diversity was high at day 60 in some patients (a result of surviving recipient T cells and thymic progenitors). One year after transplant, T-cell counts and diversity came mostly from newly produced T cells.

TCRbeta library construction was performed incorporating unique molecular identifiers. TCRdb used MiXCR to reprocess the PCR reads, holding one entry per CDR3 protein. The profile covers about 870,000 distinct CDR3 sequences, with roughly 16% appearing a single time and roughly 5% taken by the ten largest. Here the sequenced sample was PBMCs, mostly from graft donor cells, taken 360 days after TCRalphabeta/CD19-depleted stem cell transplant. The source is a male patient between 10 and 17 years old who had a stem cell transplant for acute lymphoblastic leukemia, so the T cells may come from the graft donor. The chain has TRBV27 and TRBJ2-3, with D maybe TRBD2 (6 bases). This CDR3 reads CASSSRGDFTDTQYF. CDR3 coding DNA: TGTGCCAGCAGTTCTCGCGGGGACTTCACAGATACGCAGTATTTT.